Below are 31 T cell receptor beta chains sequenced from a single sample in a study of cytomegalovirus exposure and HLA in healthy donors. PCR used 60 Vbeta primers and 13 Jbeta primers. The repertoire was sequenced with immunoSEQ multiplex PCR; TCRdb's copy has only in-frame clones and lacks some. The sample shows 90,000 to 120,000 clones, around three quarters of them seen only once. The material sequenced was PBMCs. The receptors were gathered from a woman aged 50 to 60 in good health and CMV-seropositive.

This clone has more than one count but fewer than ten. Since the CDR3 does not end with the conserved phenylalanine or tryptophan, this likely comes from a read error. It is unclear where the CDR3 begins or ends on the DNA, so no DNA is shown, and the CDR3 is as TCRdb lists it. V and J are TRBV2 and TRBJ2-7; TRBD1 is the table's D call and was not checked against the DNA. Germline V gene data show CDR1 as SNHLY and CDR2 as FYNNEI. The CDR3 length is 11 residues, termini included. CDR3 sequence: CASSEERDIAL.

The chain couples TRBV6-1 to TRBJ1-4, with D maybe TRBD1 (6 bases). Germline V gene data show CDR1 as MNHNS and CDR2 as SASEGT. Trimming took off 6 bases at V and 0 bases at J, with 11 bases between the two ends. The CDR3 length is 15 residues. The CDR3 here is CASRRGGATNEKLFF. As DNA, the CDR3 is TGTGCCAGCAGGAGGGGGGGGGCAACTAATGAAAAACTGTTTTTT.

The chain employs TRBV6-5 and TRBJ2-5, with 7 bases matching TRBD1. Germline V CDR1 and CDR2: MNHEY, SVGAGI. The CDR3 has 14 residues. Losses at the gene ends were 2 bases for V and 7 bases for J; bases not matched to a gene: 7. As DNA, the CDR3 is TGTGCCAGCAGTTACCGACAGGGTCTCGGGACCCAGTACTTC. It translates to CASSYRQGLGTQYF.

The chain employs TRBV7-8 and TRBJ1-4; 7 positions agree with TRBD1. The CDR3 has 16 amino acids. Unmatched junction bases numbered 9, after V lost 1 base and J lost 7 bases. CDR1 and CDR2 from the germline V gene are SGHVS and FQNEAQ. CDR3 sequence (DNA): TGTGCCAGCAGCTTAGACATAACCGGGACAGCTGAAAAACTGTTTTTT. Amino acids: CASSLDITGTAEKLFF.

Notes on this clone: Within the sample, other DNA sequences also encode this same CDR3. This chain connects TRBV19 to TRBJ1-2; D possibly corresponds to TRBD1 (5 bases). Trimming took 6 bases from V and 4 from J, leaving 12 bases between them. The CDR3 runs 13 residues. In germline, CDR1 is LNHDA, CDR2 SQIVND (reference sequence). The DNA for the CDR3 is TGTGCCAGTAGCTTAGGGGAAGGCTATGGCTACACCTTC. This sequence encodes CASSLGEGYGYTF.

This chain connects TRBV5-1 to TRBJ2-5; no clear D gene. CDR1 and CDR2 from the germline V gene are SGHRS and YFSETQ. The V end was cut by 5 bases, the J end by 5 bases, with 10 bases between. The CDR3 has 12 residues. The CDR3 loop reads CASSKSEETQYF. In DNA form, the CDR3 reads TGCGCCAGCAGTAAGTCGGAGGAGACCCAGTACTTC.

V and J are TRBV30 and TRBJ2-1, with TRBD2 matching over 7 bases. With 5 bases clipped from V and 4 bases from J, the junction kept 2 bases outside the gene matches. This CDR3 has 12 amino acids. Germline lookup yields CDR1 GTSNPN and CDR2 SVGIG (reference sequence). The CDR3 bases are TGTGCCTGGGGACTAGTTTACAATGAGCAGTTCTTC. Its translation is CAWGLVYNEQFF.

This chain uses TRBV11-2 with TRBJ2-5; 12 nucleotides line up with TRBD1. Matching the DNA end better, TRBJ2-7 makes the J call doubtful. Germline V CDR1 and CDR2: SGHAT, FQNNGV. This CDR3 is 18 amino acids long. CDR3 sequence reads: CASSPLNRDRGRVYEQYF. CDR3 DNA sequence: TGTGCCAGCAGCCCACTTAACCGGGACAGGGGGCGCGTGTACGAGCAGTACTTC.

V gene TRBV27 combines with J gene TRBJ2-3, with D hard to call. CDR1 and CDR2 (germline): MNHEY, SMNVEV (reference sequence). V was pared by 3 bases and J by 0 bases, with 10 bases between. This CDR3 is built from 15 residues. CDR3 sequence: CASSFVAASTDTQYF. Here the CDR3 DNA reads TGTGCCAGCAGTTTTGTGGCGGCCAGCACAGATACGCAGTATTTT.

The J gene is TRBJ2-7, the V gene TRBV2, with 8 bases fitting TRBD2. Germline lookup yields CDR1 SNHLY and CDR2 FYNNEI. V shed 6 bases and J 0 bases; nucleotides not matched to a gene: 4. CDR3 length equals 14 residues. CDR3 bases: TGTGCCAGCAGGATAGCGGGGAGCTCCTACGAGCAGTACTTC. As protein: CASRIAGSSYEQYF.

A single count supports this clone. V and J are TRBV2 and TRBJ2-1; TRBD1 matches at 10 bases. The germline gives CDR1 SNHLY, CDR2 FYNNEI. The junction had 4 bases not matched to a gene; V was cut back by 4 bases and J by 4 bases. The length of the CDR3 is 15 residues. The CDR3 here is CASSARDRGYNEQFF. The DNA of the CDR3 is TGTGCCAGCAGTGCCCGGGACAGGGGTTACAATGAGCAGTTCTTC. The full variable domain, with the rest looked up from reference TRBV2 and TRBJ2-1, is EPEVTQTPSHQVTQMGQEVILRCVPISNHLYFYWYRQILGQKVEFLVSFYNNEISEKSEIFDDQFSVERPDGSNFTLKIRSTKLEDSAMYFCASSARDRGYNEQFFGPGTRLTVL.

J is TRBJ1-1 and V is TRBV5-1, with TRBD1 as a possible D gene (5 bases). With 0 bases removed from V and 2 bases from J, the gap between germline ends came to 11 bases. The germline V gene has CDR1 SGHRS and CDR2 YFSETQ. There are 15 residues in the CDR3. CDR3 protein: CASSLEGRENTEAFF. The CDR3 nucleotides read TGCGCCAGCAGCTTGGAGGGCAGGGAAAACACTGAAGCTTTCTTT.

V gene TRBV12-5 combines with J gene TRBJ1-5; D gene uncertain. V lost 6 bases and J lost 2, with 2 bases in between. The CDR3 loop spans 11 amino acids. Germline V gene lookup returns CDR1 LGHNT and CDR2 FRNRAP. The CDR3 is CASGGNQPQHF. The CDR3 DNA reads TGTGCTAGTGGCGGCAATCAGCCCCAGCATTTT.

The sample holds a few counts of this clone. The chain employs TRBV5-4 and TRBJ2-2, with D perhaps matching TRBD1 (7 bases). This CDR3 comprises 13 residues. Germline-derived CDR1 and CDR2 are SGHNT and YYREEE (reference sequence). Trimming stripped 4 bases from V and 6 bases from J, with 10 bases between. The DNA for the CDR3 is TGTGCCAGCAGCACCAGGGGGGCCGGGGAGCTGTTTTTT. Protein sequence: CASSTRGAGELFF. The full variable domain, rest sourced from reference TRBV5-4 and TRBJ2-2, is ETGVTQSPTHLIKTRGQQVTLRCSSQSGHNTVSWYQQALGQGPQFIFQYYREEENGRGNFPPRFSGLQFPNYSSELNVNALELDDSALYLCASSTRGAGELFFGEGSRLTVL.

The CDR3 spells CASSEGWGYSNQPQHF. CDR3 nucleotides: TGTGCCAGCAGCGAGGGTTGGGGATATAGCAATCAGCCCCAGCATTTT. The chain couples TRBV7-2 to TRBJ1-5; D is unclear. CDR3 length equals 16 residues. Germline V gene data show CDR1 as SGHTA and CDR2 as FQGNSA. With 5 bases removed from V and 0 bases from J, the gap between germline ends came to 14 bases.

The V gene is TRBV9, the J gene TRBJ1-3, with 8 bases matching TRBD1. There are 17 residues in the CDR3. V shed 3 bases, J shed 3 bases, and the junction held 11 bases outside the gene matches. Germline V gene lookup returns CDR1 SGDLS and CDR2 YYNGEE. CDR3 DNA sequence: TGTGCCAGCAGCGCGGTGCCAGGGGGCGCTTATGGAAACACCATATATTTT. As protein: CASSAVPGGAYGNTIYF.

This chain joins TRBV7-3 and TRBJ2-3, with D unclear. CDR3 length equals 12 residues. Trimming took 5 bases from V and 3 from J, leaving 6 bases between them. Germline V lookup: CDR1 SGHTA, CDR2 FQGTGA. The CDR3 here is CASSLGTDTQYF. CDR3 bases: TGTGCCAGCAGCCTCGGGACAGATACGCAGTATTTT.

This chain uses TRBV11-2 with TRBJ2-7; a possible D gene is TRBD2 (6 bases). Between the trimmed V and J ends, which lost 4 bases and 6 bases, there was a span of 22 bases. CDR1 is SGHAT and CDR2 is FQNNGV in the germline V gene. The CDR3 is 16 amino acids. CDR3 residues: CASSSISGEFLGEQYF. The CDR3 bases are TGTGCCAGCAGCTCCATCTCGGGGGAATTTCTCGGCGAGCAGTACTTC.

This chain connects TRBV14 to TRBJ1-2; D not resolved. Germline CDR1 is SGHDN and CDR2 is FVKESK. The CDR3 is 14 amino acids. Trimming took off 0 bases at V and 7 bases at J, with 12 bases between the two ends. The CDR3 nucleotides read TGTGCCAGCAGCCAAGAAGGGAGGACCCGTGGCTACACCTTC. Amino acid sequence: CASSQEGRTRGYTF.

The chain combines TRBV6-5 with TRBJ2-5; 7 positions match TRBD2. Losses at the gene ends were 11 bases for V and 0 bases for J; bases not matched to a gene: 12. Germline assignment: CDR1 MNHEY and CDR2 SVGAGI. CDR3 length: 15 residues. The CDR3 loop is CAGGGRGEYQETQYF. The CDR3 nucleotides read TGTGCCGGGGGGGGACGGGGGGAATACCAAGAGACCCAGTACTTC.

This clone was picked up a small number of times. This chain uses TRBV5-1 with TRBJ2-1, with 7 bases identical to TRBD1. The V segment lost 0 bases and the J segment 6 bases; nucleotides outside the gene matches: 9. Germline V CDR1 and CDR2: SGHRS, YFSETQ. The CDR3 sequence is 16 residues long. The CDR3 here is CASSLEGAIGTNEQFF. CDR3 coding DNA: TGCGCCAGCAGCTTGGAGGGGGCGATCGGGACCAATGAGCAGTTCTTC. Full variable domain (outside the CDR3, taken from reference TRBV5-1 and TRBJ2-1): KAGVTQTPRYLIKTRGQQVTLSCSPISGHRSVSWYQQTPGQGLQFLFEYFSETQRNKGNFPGRFSGRQFSNSRSEMNVSTLELGDSALYLCASSLEGAIGTNEQFFGPGTRLTVL.

The V gene is TRBV5-1, the J gene TRBJ2-6; no clear D. V gave up 0 bases and J gave up 1 base, with 26 bases separating them. This CDR3 region has 22 residues. Per germline, CDR1 SGHRS and CDR2 YFSETQ. CDR3 sequence reads: CASSLADQEATRTNSGANVLTF. CDR3 bases: TGCGCCAGCAGCTTGGCCGATCAAGAGGCAACACGAACGAATTCTGGGGCCAACGTCCTGACTTTC. The full variable domain, its missing parts supplied by reference TRBV5-1 and TRBJ2-6, is KAGVTQTPRYLIKTRGQQVTLSCSPISGHRSVSWYQQTPGQGLQFLFEYFSETQRNKGNFPGRFSGRQFSNSRSEMNVSTLELGDSALYLCASSLADQEATRTNSGANVLTFGAGSRLTVL.

The sample holds a few counts of this clone. The chain couples TRBV9 to TRBJ1-2, with D hard to call. The CDR3 covers 15 residues. Germline V gene lookup returns CDR1 SGDLS and CDR2 YYNGEE. V was cut by 2 bases and J by 5 bases, with 16 bases left in between. CDR3 sequence reads: CASSVGLKGEYGYTF. In DNA form, the CDR3 reads TGTGCCAGCAGCGTTGGACTGAAAGGCGAATATGGCTACACCTTC.

The rearrangement uses TRBV7-8 and TRBJ2-3; 13 nucleotides agree with TRBD2. Unmatched junction bases numbered 9, after V lost 5 bases and J lost 4 bases. In germline, CDR1 is SGHVS, CDR2 FQNEAQ. This CDR3 region has 17 residues. The CDR3 here is CASSINPGLAGADTQYF. The CDR3 nucleotides read TGTGCCAGCAGCATAAACCCCGGACTAGCGGGAGCAGATACGCAGTATTTT.

This clone was picked up one time. The genes are TRBV30 and TRBJ2-1; 8 bases line up with TRBD1. CDR3 length: 15 residues. Unmatched junction bases numbered 4, after V lost 1 base and J lost 2 bases. The germline CDR1 and CDR2 sequences are GTSNPN and SVGIG (reference sequence). The CDR3 DNA is TGTGCCTGGAGTGACAACAGGGGGGCCTACAATGAGCAGTTCTTC. This translates into CAWSDNRGAYNEQFF.

The chain links TRBV7-9 to TRBJ2-7; TRBD1 aligns across 10 bases. V shed 4 bases, J shed 2 bases, and the junction held 5 bases outside the gene matches. From germline, CDR1 is SEHNR and CDR2 FQNEAQ (reference sequence). The CDR3 extends over 15 amino acids. The CDR3 loop reads CASSSAGTGAYEQYF. The CDR3 nucleotides are TGTGCCAGCAGCTCCGCCGGGACAGGGGCCTACGAGCAGTACTTC.

CDR3 amino acids: CAISDLAGDTQYF. DNA of the CDR3: TGTGCCATCAGTGACTTAGCGGGAGATACGCAGTATTTT. The chain couples TRBV10-3 to TRBJ2-3; 7 bases match TRBD2. The CDR3 has 13 amino acids. The V gene's germline CDR1 is ENHRY and CDR2 SYGVKD. V shed 3 bases, J shed 5 bases, and the junction held 2 bases outside the gene matches.

This clone was picked up one time. The chain has TRBV12-5 and TRBJ2-7; 7 bases map to TRBD1. In germline, CDR1 is LGHNT, CDR2 FRNRAP. The CDR3 length is 16 residues. J lost 5 bases, V lost 0 bases, and 10 bases had no gene match. CDR3 DNA sequence: TGTGCTAGTGGTTTGGTGCCGACCGACAGGGTCCACGAGCAGTACTTC. Protein sequence: CASGLVPTDRVHEQYF.

This chain links TRBV29-1 with TRBJ2-1, with 10 bases fitting TRBD2. The V gene's germline CDR1 is SQVTM and CDR2 ANQGSEA. With V trimmed by 4 bases and J by 12 bases, 12 bases remained unmatched. This CDR3 is built from 14 residues. The CDR3 here is CSVGLAGARGWQFF. CDR3 DNA: TGCAGCGTTGGCCTAGCGGGAGCTCGGGGGTGGCAGTTCTTC.

This chain connects TRBV5-1 to TRBJ1-1, with 7 positions matching TRBD1. Germline V gene sequence: CDR1 SGHRS, CDR2 YFSETQ. The CDR3 runs to 14 residues. The V segment lost 5 bases and the J segment 3 bases; nucleotides outside the gene matches: 7. CDR3: CASSFLRGDTEAFF. CDR3 bases: TGCGCCAGCAGTTTTCTCAGGGGGGACACTGAAGCTTTCTTT.

This chain joins TRBV9 and TRBJ2-2; possible D gene TRBD1, 5 bases. Trimming shortened V by 0 bases and J by 2 bases, and 8 bases separated the two germline ends. This CDR3 contains 15 residues. CDR1 is SGDLS and CDR2 is YYNGEE in the germline V gene. The CDR3 loop is CASSVVGENTGELFF. The CDR3 coding sequence is TGTGCCAGCAGCGTAGTAGGGGAAAACACCGGGGAGCTGTTTTTT.